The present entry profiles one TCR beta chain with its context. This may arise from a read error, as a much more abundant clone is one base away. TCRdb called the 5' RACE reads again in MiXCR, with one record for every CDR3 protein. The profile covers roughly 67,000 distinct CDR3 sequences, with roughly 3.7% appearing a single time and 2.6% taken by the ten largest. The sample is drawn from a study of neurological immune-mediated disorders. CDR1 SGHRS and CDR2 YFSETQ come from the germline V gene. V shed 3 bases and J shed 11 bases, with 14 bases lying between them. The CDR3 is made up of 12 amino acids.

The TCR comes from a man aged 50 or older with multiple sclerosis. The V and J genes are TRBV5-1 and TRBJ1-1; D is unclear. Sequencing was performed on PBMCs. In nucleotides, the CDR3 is TGCGCCAGCAGCTCCGTGGGAAAATGGGCTTTCTTT. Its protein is CASSSVGKWAFF.